This is a list of T cell receptor beta chains from one sample in a study of shared clonotypes between healthy human individuals. Generated by immunoSEQ multiplex PCR, the TCRdb table keeps only in-frame clones and is missing some. The sample carries more than 2 million clones, over 85% recorded once. The sequenced material came from naive CD4+ T cells sorted from blood. Every receptor here comes from a man younger than 30 in good health. The CDR3 runs from the conserved cysteine through the conserved F or W. The D gene is left open where the match is weak. A clone size is listed for some rows: how often the clone was seen (once, few, many), or a class if it is expanded.

CDR3 protein: CASSPPSRAYEQYF
CDR3 DNA: TGTGCCAGCTCACCACCGAGTAGGGCCTACGAGCAGTACTTC
CDR3 length: 14
V gene: TRBV18
clone size: -
J gene: TRBJ2-7
D gene: -

CDR3 protein: CASSSQGAGGQETQYF
CDR3 DNA: TGTGCCAGCAGCTCCCAAGGAGCGGGGGGACAAGAGACCCAGTACTTC
CDR3 length: 16
V gene: TRBV5-6
clone size: -
J gene: TRBJ2-5
D gene: TRBD2

CDR3 protein: CASSLVRVNYGYTF
CDR3 DNA: TGTGCCAGCAGCTTAGTCCGGGTTAACTATGGCTACACCTTC
CDR3 length: 14
V gene: TRBV7-9
clone size: -
J gene: TRBJ1-2
D gene: -

CDR3 protein: CASSAAVPRPAQFF
CDR3 DNA: TGTGCCAGCAGCGCTGCGGTCCCTCGGCCCGCGCAGTTCTTC
CDR3 length: 14
V gene: TRBV6-5
clone size: -
J gene: TRBJ2-1
D gene: -

CDR3 protein: CASSLLQGTREQYF
CDR3 DNA: TGCGCCAGCAGCTTGCTCCAGGGGACGAGAGAGCAGTACTTC
CDR3 length: 14
V gene: TRBV5-1
clone size: -
J gene: TRBJ2-7
D gene: -

CDR3 protein: CAWSVSRGKSPLHF
CDR3 DNA: TGTGCCTGGAGTGTATCCAGGGGCAAATCACCCCTCCACTTT
CDR3 length: 14
V gene: TRBV30
clone size: -
J gene: TRBJ1-6
D gene: -

CDR3 protein: CATSRDRLPSDEQFF
CDR3 DNA: TGTGCCACCAGCAGAGATCGTCTACCTTCGGATGAGCAGTTCTTC
CDR3 length: 15
V gene: TRBV15
clone size: -
J gene: TRBJ2-1
D gene: -

CDR3 protein: CASSRGGSLNTQYF
CDR3 DNA: TGTGCCAGCAGCCGAGGGGGGAGCCTAAATACGCAGTATTTT
CDR3 length: 14
V gene: TRBV6-1
clone size: once
J gene: TRBJ2-3
D gene: -

CDR3 protein: CASIRLVGTGELFF
CDR3 DNA: TGTGCCAGCATTCGGTTAGTGGGGACCGGGGAGCTGTTTTTT
CDR3 length: 14
V gene: TRBV2
clone size: -
J gene: TRBJ2-2
D gene: -

CDR3 protein: CAWGHVPETQYF
CDR3 DNA: TGTGCCTGGGGACACGTCCCAGAGACCCAGTACTTC
CDR3 length: 12
V gene: TRBV30
clone size: -
J gene: TRBJ2-5
D gene: -

CDR3 protein: CASSTPVRTGENYGYTF
CDR3 DNA: TGTGCCAGTAGTACCCCAGTTCGGACAGGAGAAAACTATGGCTACACCTTC
CDR3 length: 17
V gene: TRBV19
clone size: -
J gene: TRBJ1-2
D gene: TRBD1

CDR3 protein: CASSPNGAGLYEQYF
CDR3 DNA: TGTGCCAGCTCACCCAACGGGGCGGGGCTCTACGAGCAGTACTTC
CDR3 length: 15
V gene: TRBV18
clone size: -
J gene: TRBJ2-7
D gene: -

CDR3 protein: CASSVGSDNSYNEQFF
CDR3 DNA: TGTGCCAGCAGCGTAGGTTCGGATAACTCCTACAATGAGCAGTTCTTC
CDR3 length: 16
V gene: TRBV9
clone size: once
J gene: TRBJ2-1
D gene: -

CDR3 protein: CASSEGVWTEAFF
CDR3 DNA: TGTGCCAGCAGTGAGGGGGTTTGGACTGAAGCTTTCTTT
CDR3 length: 13
V gene: TRBV2
clone size: -
J gene: TRBJ1-1
D gene: -

CDR3 protein: CASSTAGNLNTEAFF
CDR3 DNA: TGTGCCAGCAGTACGGCAGGTAACCTGAACACTGAAGCTTTCTTT
CDR3 length: 15
V gene: TRBV6-6
clone size: once
J gene: TRBJ1-1
D gene: -

CDR3 protein: CASSLEGVDDTQYF
CDR3 DNA: TGCGCCAGCAGCTTGGAGGGGGTGGACGATACGCAGTATTTT
CDR3 length: 14
V gene: TRBV5-1
clone size: -
J gene: TRBJ2-3
D gene: -

CDR3 protein: CASKTGGSNNSPLHF
CDR3 DNA: TGTGCCAGCAAAACAGGGGGCTCTAATAATTCACCCCTCCACTTT
CDR3 length: 15
V gene: TRBV2
clone size: -
J gene: TRBJ1-6
D gene: TRBD1

CDR3 protein: CASSYSGTGGNTIYF
CDR3 DNA: TGTGCCAGCAGTTACTCCGGGACAGGGGGAAACACCATATATTTT
CDR3 length: 15
V gene: TRBV6-6
clone size: once
J gene: TRBJ1-3
D gene: TRBD1

CDR3 protein: CASSLGQGTYEQYF
CDR3 DNA: TGTGCCAGCAGTTTGGGACAGGGCACCTACGAGCAGTACTTC
CDR3 length: 14
V gene: TRBV28
clone size: -
J gene: TRBJ2-7
D gene: TRBD1

CDR3 protein: CASSDGTASGYTF
CDR3 DNA: TGTGCCAGCAGCGACGGGACGGCGAGTGGCTACACCTTC
CDR3 length: 13
V gene: TRBV9
clone size: once
J gene: TRBJ1-2
D gene: -

CDR3 protein: CASTRGTESEQYF
CDR3 DNA: TGTGCCAGCACCCGGGGGACGGAGTCCGAGCAGTACTTC
CDR3 length: 13
V gene: TRBV6-5
clone size: once
J gene: TRBJ2-7
D gene: -

CDR3 protein: CASSPPNEGSGNTIYF
CDR3 DNA: TGTGCCAGCTCACCACCGAACGAGGGAAGTGGAAACACCATATATTTT
CDR3 length: 16
V gene: TRBV18
clone size: -
J gene: TRBJ1-3
D gene: -

CDR3 protein: CASRSGQGLQETQYF
CDR3 DNA: TGTGCCAGCAGATCGGGACAGGGGCTACAAGAGACCCAGTACTTC
CDR3 length: 15
V gene: TRBV6-5
clone size: -
J gene: TRBJ2-5
D gene: TRBD1

CDR3 protein: CASSPLTTDHYGYTF
CDR3 DNA: TGTGCCAGCAGCCCACTTACGACGGACCACTATGGCTACACCTTC
CDR3 length: 15
V gene: TRBV7-2
clone size: -
J gene: TRBJ1-2
D gene: -

CDR3 protein: CASSYSRGIVSGEQYF
CDR3 DNA: TGTGCCAGCAGTTACTCCCGGGGTATCGTCTCGGGCGAGCAGTACTTC
CDR3 length: 16
V gene: TRBV6-5
clone size: -
J gene: TRBJ2-7
D gene: -

CDR3 protein: CASSASEGASSPLHF
CDR3 DNA: TGTGCCAGCAGCGCATCGGAGGGCGCGTCTTCACCCCTCCACTTT
CDR3 length: 15
V gene: TRBV9
clone size: -
J gene: TRBJ1-6
D gene: -

CDR3 protein: CASSYGAGLTGELFF
CDR3 DNA: TGTGCCAGCAGTTATGGAGCGGGGTTGACCGGGGAGCTGTTTTTT
CDR3 length: 15
V gene: TRBV6-5
clone size: -
J gene: TRBJ2-2
D gene: TRBD2

CDR3 protein: CASSPFSTDTQYF
CDR3 DNA: TGTGCCAGCTCACCTTTTAGCACAGATACGCAGTATTTT
CDR3 length: 13
V gene: TRBV18
clone size: -
J gene: TRBJ2-3
D gene: -

CDR3 protein: CASSVEVGLNTGELFF
CDR3 DNA: TGTGCCAGCAGCGTAGAAGTCGGGTTAAACACCGGGGAGCTGTTTTTT
CDR3 length: 16
V gene: TRBV9
clone size: -
J gene: TRBJ2-2
D gene: -

CDR3 protein: CATLTSSITDTQYF
CDR3 DNA: TGTGCCACCCTGACTAGCTCAATAACAGATACGCAGTATTTT
CDR3 length: 14
V gene: TRBV6-1
clone size: -
J gene: TRBJ2-3
D gene: TRBD2

CDR3 protein: CASSAAGHGKTQYF
CDR3 DNA: TGTGCCAGCAGTGCCGCGGGACATGGAAAGACCCAGTACTTC
CDR3 length: 14
V gene: TRBV25-1
clone size: -
J gene: TRBJ2-5
D gene: -

CDR3 protein: CASNTGYYEQYF
CDR3 DNA: TGTGCCAGCAACACAGGATACTACGAGCAGTACTTC
CDR3 length: 12
V gene: TRBV7-9
clone size: -
J gene: TRBJ2-7
D gene: -

CDR3 protein: CASTSLFGSPLHF
CDR3 DNA: TGTGCCAGCACGAGCCTATTTGGCTCACCCCTCCACTTT
CDR3 length: 13
V gene: TRBV19
clone size: few
J gene: TRBJ1-6
D gene: -

CDR3 protein: CASSSQGRSYGYTF
CDR3 DNA: TGTGCCAGCAGTTCCCAGGGGCGATCCTATGGCTACACCTTC
CDR3 length: 14
V gene: TRBV28
clone size: -
J gene: TRBJ1-2
D gene: -

CDR3 protein: CASRTRLAVQETQYF
CDR3 DNA: TGTGCCAGCAGGACCCGACTAGCGGTCCAAGAGACCCAGTACTTC
CDR3 length: 15
V gene: TRBV27
clone size: -
J gene: TRBJ2-5
D gene: TRBD2

CDR3 protein: CASSPPEAGPNTGELFF
CDR3 DNA: TGTGCCAGCTCACCACCGGAAGCGGGCCCCAACACCGGGGAGCTGTTTTTT
CDR3 length: 17
V gene: TRBV18
clone size: -
J gene: TRBJ2-2
D gene: -

CDR3 protein: CASSPPGATDTQYF
CDR3 DNA: TGTGCCAGCAGCCCGCCGGGAGCCACAGATACGCAGTATTTT
CDR3 length: 14
V gene: TRBV9
clone size: -
J gene: TRBJ2-3
D gene: -

CDR3 protein: CASSEYNEQFF
CDR3 DNA: TGTGCCAGCAGTGAATATAATGAGCAGTTCTTC
CDR3 length: 11
V gene: TRBV25-1
clone size: -
J gene: TRBJ2-1
D gene: -

CDR3 protein: CASSPPRAGGDEQYF
CDR3 DNA: TGTGCCAGCTCACCACCGCGGGCGGGGGGGGACGAGCAGTACTTC
CDR3 length: 15
V gene: TRBV18
clone size: -
J gene: TRBJ2-7
D gene: TRBD2

CDR3 protein: CASSLGHKGEKLFF
CDR3 DNA: TGTGCCAGCAGCTTGGGTCACAAGGGGGAAAAACTGTTTTTT
CDR3 length: 14
V gene: TRBV5-6
clone size: -
J gene: TRBJ1-4
D gene: -

CDR3 protein: CASSRSGTGLEKLFF
CDR3 DNA: TGTGCCAGCAGCAGATCCGGGACAGGGCTCGAAAAACTGTTTTTT
CDR3 length: 15
V gene: TRBV5-4
clone size: -
J gene: TRBJ1-4
D gene: TRBD1